The next 27 T cell receptor beta chains were all read from a single sample in a study of OX40 agonist ivuxolimab in advanced cancers. Libraries were prepared by immunoSEQ multiplex PCR; TCRdb keeps only in-frame clonotypes and omits some of them. This table has 3,000 or so clones, roughly three quarters appearing once. Source: CD4+ or CD8+ T cells sorted from blood, taken in a trial of the OX40 agonist ivuxolimab. The source of these receptors is an adult with an advanced solid tumor such as melanoma, head and neck, liver or kidney cancer.

The V call is TRBV4-1, the J call TRBJ1-5; D remains ambiguous. The germline V gene has CDR1 MGHRA and CDR2 YSYEKL. CDR3 size: 15 residues. Trimming took 4 bases from V and 0 from J, leaving 10 bases between them. The CDR3 protein is CASSLSQDSNQPQHF. For the CDR3, the DNA is TGCGCCAGCAGCCTCTCCCAGGATAGCAATCAGCCCCAGCATTTT.

The gene calls are TRBV19 and TRBJ1-1; D remains unclear. Germline CDR1 reads LNHDA; CDR2 reads SQIVND (reference sequence). The length of the CDR3 is 13 residues. The V end lost 6 bases, the J end lost 1 base, and 9 bases lay between the germline ends. The CDR3 DNA sequence: TGTGCCAGTAGGCCGGGGTCGAACACTGAAGCTTTCTTT. This encodes CASRPGSNTEAFF.

The V and J genes are TRBV7-6 and TRBJ2-1; 15 bases agree with TRBD2. Trimming removed 5 bases from V and 0 bases from J; junction bases left unmatched: 5. Germline lookup yields CDR1 SGHVS and CDR2 FNYEAQ. CDR3 length: 18 amino acids. CDR3 in amino acids: CASSPRTSGRGSYNEQFF. The CDR3 DNA follows: TGTGCCAGCAGCCCTCGGACTAGCGGGAGGGGCTCCTACAATGAGCAGTTCTTC.

The chain is built from TRBV7-3 and TRBJ2-1, with 9 nucleotides matching TRBD2. This CDR3 spans 17 amino acids. Germline-derived CDR1 and CDR2 are SGHTA and FQGTGA. After removal of 4 bases from V and 0 bases from J, the junction contained 7 bases not matched to a gene. Here the CDR3 DNA reads TGTGCCAGCAGCTCCAGCGGGGGGTCGTACTCCTACAATGAGCAGTTCTTC. Protein product: CASSSSGGSYSYNEQFF.

The gene calls are TRBV27 and TRBJ2-7, with a tentative D call TRBD1 (5 bases). The germline gives CDR1 MNHEY, CDR2 SMNVEV (reference sequence). The CDR3 length is 14 residues. V lost 2 bases to trimming and J lost 4 bases, with 12 bases between them. The CDR3 DNA reads as TGTGCCAGCAGTTTAGCGTGGGGCGATTACGAGCAGTACTTC. This sequence encodes CASSLAWGDYEQYF.

This clone was recorded once. The rearrangement links TRBV2 to TRBJ1-1; D gene ambiguous. From germline, CDR1 is SNHLY and CDR2 FYNNEI. Trimming removed 4 bases at V and 1 base at J, with 10 bases between. The CDR3 totals 14 residues. CDR3 coding DNA: TGTGCCAGCAGTGTCAGGTTGGAGAACACTGAAGCTTTCTTT. This codes for CASSVRLENTEAFF. The complete variable domain, with remaining parts taken from reference TRBV2 and TRBJ1-1, reads EPEVTQTPSHQVTQMGQEVILRCVPISNHLYFYWYRQILGQKVEFLVSFYNNEISEKSEIFDDQFSVERPDGSNFTLKIRSTKLEDSAMYFCASSVRLENTEAFFGQGTRLTVV.

This chain connects TRBV28 to TRBJ2-2; TRBD2 matches 9 bases. V lost 11 bases, J lost 6 bases, and 16 bases stayed unmatched. CDR1 is MDHEN and CDR2 is SYDVKM in the germline V gene. This CDR3 has 16 residues. The CDR3 DNA sequence: TGTGCCCTGCCCTGGCTAGCGGGATGTTGTTCCGGGGAGCTGTTTTTT. Translating it yields CALPWLAGCCSGELFF. Full variable domain (missing parts from reference TRBV28 and TRBJ2-2): DVKVTQSSRYLVKRTGEKVFLECVQDMDHENMFWYRQDPGLGLRLIYFSYDVKMKEKGDIPEGYSVSREKKERFSLILESASTNQTSMYLCALPWLAGCCSGELFFGEGSRLTVL.

This chain connects TRBV28 to TRBJ2-5, with unresolved D. V was clipped by 3 bases and J by 2 bases, with 7 bases between them. From germline, CDR1 is MDHEN and CDR2 SYDVKM. This CDR3 contains 13 residues. CDR3 bases: TGTGCCAGCAGTTTGTACCAACAAGAGACCCAGTACTTC. Encoded protein: CASSLYQQETQYF.

In DNA, the CDR3 is TGTGCCAGCAGCTTAAAGGGGGGGAGGACCGGGGAGCTGTTTTTT. This translates into CASSLKGGRTGELFF. The chain links TRBV7-7 to TRBJ2-2; tentative D call: TRBD2 (7 bases). V was cut by 2 bases and J by 5 bases, with 12 bases left in between. This CDR3 region has 15 residues. The germline gives CDR1 SSHAT, CDR2 FNYEAQ (reference sequence).

The V gene is TRBV27, the J gene TRBJ1-2; a weak D match, TRBD1 (6 bases). The CDR3 is 15 residues long. The germline V gene encodes CDR1 MNHEY and CDR2 SMNVEV (reference sequence). V was trimmed by 4 bases and J by 8 bases, leaving 20 bases between them. In DNA, the CDR3 is TGTGCCAGCAGTTCTCTTCAGTTTGAAGGGGGGGGCTACACCTTC. It specifies CASSSLQFEGGGYTF.

This sequence joins TRBV27 and TRBJ1-5; 7 bases are shared with TRBD1. The CDR3 loop spans 19 amino acids. Germline V CDR1 and CDR2: MNHEY, SMNVEV (reference sequence). V lost 6 bases, J lost 0 bases, and 17 bases stayed unmatched. In DNA form, the CDR3 reads TGTGCCAGCAGAGGCGGGACAGCCTCCGGCGTTTATAGCAATCAGCCCCAGCATTTT. As protein: CASRGGTASGVYSNQPQHF.

The sample holds a few counts of this clone. The same CDR3 arises from other DNA sequences in this sample as well. The chain recombines TRBV11-2 with TRBJ2-7; D unclear. In germline, CDR1 is SGHAT, CDR2 FQNNGV. The CDR3 length is 13 residues. V gave up 2 bases and J gave up 6 bases, with 11 bases separating them. In DNA, the CDR3 is TGTGCCAGCAGCTTAACGGACCTGGGCGAGCAGTACTTC. Translated, it gives CASSLTDLGEQYF. Together with reference TRBV11-2 and TRBJ2-7, the CDR3 gives the full variable domain: EAGVAQSPRYKIIEKRQSVAFWCNPISGHATLYWYQQILGQGPKLLIQFQNNGVVDDSQLPKDRFSAERLKGVDSTLKIQPAKLEDSAVYLCASSLTDLGEQYFGPGTRLTVT.

The rearrangement joins TRBV7-9 to TRBJ2-4, with TRBD1 matching 8 bases. Trimming cost V 5 bases and J 9 bases; bases outside gene matches: 6. The CDR3 extends over 13 amino acids. Germline values: CDR1 SEHNR, CDR2 FQNEAQ (reference sequence). Here the CDR3 reads CASSKQGDGIQYF. The CDR3, as DNA: TGTGCCAGCAGCAAACAGGGGGATGGCATTCAGTACTTC.

The chain has TRBV15 and TRBJ1-2, with D uncertain. The CDR3 has 15 amino acids. V shed 5 bases and J shed 1 base, with 14 bases lying between them. Germline CDR1 LNHNV, CDR2 YYDKDF (reference sequence). The CDR3 protein is CATSLSSTLNYGYTF. The CDR3 DNA reads TGTGCCACCAGCCTGAGTTCAACTCTTAACTATGGCTACACCTTC. The full variable domain, its missing parts supplied by reference TRBV15 and TRBJ1-2, is DAMVIQNPRYQVTQFGKPVTLSCSQTLNHNVMYWYQQKSSQAPKLLFHYYDKDFNNEADTPDNFQSRRPNTSFCFLDIRSPGLGDTAMYLCATSLSSTLNYGYTFGSGTRLTVV.

The V call is TRBV4-3, the J call TRBJ2-5, with 8 nucleotides matching TRBD2. V shed 1 base and J 1 base; nucleotides not matched to a gene: 5. Germline lookup yields CDR1 LGHNA and CDR2 YSLEER. The length of the CDR3 is 16 residues. The CDR3 DNA follows: TGCGCCAGCAGCCAAGGATTGGGACTAGGCCAAGAGACCCAGTACTTC. It encodes CASSQGLGLGQETQYF.

V usage is TRBV7-9 and J usage is TRBJ2-5; D ambiguous. V was shortened by 5 bases and J by 4 bases, with 8 bases between the two germline ends. The length of the CDR3 is 12 residues. Germline values: CDR1 SEHNR, CDR2 FQNEAQ (reference sequence). The CDR3 loop reads CASSLLPETQYF. The CDR3 nucleotides read TGTGCCAGCAGCCTATTGCCAGAGACCCAGTACTTC.

The table lists this clone with a count of one. V is TRBV9 and J is TRBJ2-1, with 8 positions matching TRBD2. Trimming at V came to 4 bases and at J to 2 bases, leaving 8 bases not matched to a gene. CDR3 length equals 16 residues. The germline gives CDR1 SGDLS, CDR2 YYNGEE. In DNA form, the CDR3 reads TGTGCCAGCAGCCCTGGAGCGGGAGCTCCCTACAATGAGCAGTTCTTC. Its translation is CASSPGAGAPYNEQFF. The full variable domain, its missing parts supplied by reference TRBV9 and TRBJ2-1, is DSGVTQTPKHLITATGQRVTLRCSPRSGDLSVYWYQQSLDQGLQFLIQYYNGEERAKGNILERFSAQQFPDLHSELNLSSLELGDSALYFCASSPGAGAPYNEQFFGPGTRLTVL.

Details on this clone: The junction departs from the called germline gene at one end, perhaps through a read error. The same CDR3 is also encoded by other DNA sequences in this sample. The V gene is TRBV28, the J gene TRBJ1-1; 12 bases agree with TRBD1. Per the germline V gene, CDR1 is MDHEN and CDR2 is SYDVKM. The CDR3 spans 19 residues. The CDR3 region is CASSPTPGTGGRVNTEAFF. The CDR3 nucleotides read TGTGCTAGCAGTCCTACTCCCGGGACAGGGGGCCGAGTAAACACTGAAGCTTTCTTT.

The CDR3 nucleotides read TGTGCCAGCATGCCCCAACCAGGGCAAGGCAATCAGCCCCAGCATTTT. Amino acids: CASMPQPGQGNQPQHF. The chain joins TRBV28 to TRBJ1-5; possibly TRBD1 for D (5 bases). Germline V gene sequence: CDR1 MDHEN, CDR2 SYDVKM. The CDR3 covers 16 residues. The ends were cut back, 7 bases at V and 2 bases at J, with 18 bases in the middle.

This clone was counted between two and nine times. The genes are TRBV30 and TRBJ1-2; D uncertain. Germline assignment: CDR1 GTSNPN and CDR2 SVGIG (reference sequence). V lost 0 bases to trimming and J lost 4 bases, with 15 bases between them. The CDR3 length is 15 residues. In nucleotides, the CDR3 is TGTGCCTGGAGTGTACTGGGATCGGCGGCCTATGGCTACACCTTC. It translates to CAWSVLGSAAYGYTF.

This sequence joins TRBV5-1 and TRBJ2-3, with D possibly TRBD1 on 6 matching bases. CDR3 size: 18 residues. Trimming took 0 bases from V and 1 from J, leaving 18 bases between them. CDR1 SGHRS and CDR2 YFSETQ come from the germline V gene. The CDR3 sequence: CASSLGVFSGVGTDTQYF. Written as DNA, the CDR3 is TGCGCCAGCAGCTTGGGGGTCTTTTCAGGGGTCGGCACAGATACGCAGTATTTT.

The V gene is TRBV4-1, the J gene TRBJ1-2; 10 bases map to TRBD1. The CDR3 contains 15 residues. Germline CDR1 reads MGHRA; CDR2 reads YSYEKL. V shed 1 base, J shed 7 bases, and the junction held 6 bases outside the gene matches. CDR3: CASSQGDRGEGGYTF. The DNA of the CDR3 is TGCGCCAGCAGCCAAGGGGACAGGGGAGAAGGTGGCTACACCTTC.

This CDR3 reads CASSLGDRVFNEKLFF. CDR3 nucleotide sequence: TGCGCCAGCAGCTTGGGGGACAGGGTCTTCAATGAAAAACTGTTTTTT. The chain uses TRBV5-1 and TRBJ1-4, with 9 bases that match TRBD1. This CDR3 spans 16 amino acids. V was clipped by 0 bases and J by 5 bases; unmatched bases: 5. Germline V CDR1 and CDR2: SGHRS, YFSETQ. The entire variable domain, with the rest obtained from reference TRBV5-1 and TRBJ1-4, is as follows: KAGVTQTPRYLIKTRGQQVTLSCSPISGHRSVSWYQQTPGQGLQFLFEYFSETQRNKGNFPGRFSGRQFSNSRSEMNVSTLELGDSALYLCASSLGDRVFNEKLFFGSGTQLSVL.

This clone was detected a few times. The chain is built from TRBV27 and TRBJ2-5; D is unresolved. The CDR3 has 10 residues. V lost 8 bases to trimming and J lost 2 bases, with 3 bases between them. Germline values: CDR1 MNHEY, CDR2 SMNVEV (reference sequence). The CDR3: CASRQETQYF. The CDR3 DNA is TGTGCCAGCCGACAAGAGACCCAGTACTTC.

This chain links TRBV30 with TRBJ2-3; D is possibly TRBD2 (6 bases). The germline gives CDR1 GTSNPN, CDR2 SVGIG (reference sequence). V was clipped by 3 bases and J by 0 bases, with 16 bases between them. This CDR3 has 16 residues. CDR3 nucleotide sequence: TGTGCCTGGAGCGGAGGCCCCGGGACTAGCACAGATACGCAGTATTTT. Protein sequence: CAWSGGPGTSTDTQYF.

V is TRBV29-1 and J is TRBJ2-7; D perhaps matches TRBD2 (5 bases). V gave up 4 bases and J gave up 6 bases, with 7 bases separating them. Germline V gene lookup returns CDR1 SQVTM and CDR2 ANQGSEA. The CDR3 is 10 residues long. The CDR3 DNA sequence: TGCAGCGTTGCTGAGGGCGAGCAGTACTTC. Encoded protein: CSVAEGEQYF.

The rearrangement joins TRBV7-7 to TRBJ2-1; 8 bases line up with TRBD2. The CDR3 spans 13 residues. The V segment lost 10 bases and the J segment 6 bases; nucleotides outside the gene matches: 8. The germline CDR1 and CDR2 sequences are SSHAT and FNYEAQ (reference sequence). CDR3 in amino acids: CAITPGGLNEQFF. CDR3 nucleotides: TGTGCCATCACCCCGGGGGGGCTCAATGAGCAGTTCTTC.